This T cell receptor (beta chain) was found in a study of T cells in localized non-small cell lung cancer. Study-wide results and limits: Maximal T cell clonality occurred in uninvolved adjacent lung, with tumor ranking below it. Higher blood T cell density tracked longer overall survival. Adjacent lung tissue had a median about 52 of the top 100 clones found in the tumor.

Generated by immunoSEQ multiplex PCR, the TCRdb table keeps only in-frame clones and is missing some. The table shows about 59,000 clones, with approximately 93% occurring only once. Germline values: CDR1 MGHRA, CDR2 YSYEKL. Trimming removed 3 bases from V and 1 base from J; junction bases left unmatched: 7. This CDR3 comprises 16 residues. Details on this clone: The antigen is undetermined.

This chain connects TRBV4-1 to TRBJ2-7, with TRBD1 matching over 9 bases. The specimen comprised peripheral blood, sampled before any cancer treatment. The clonotype comes from a man aged 40 to 70 with stage I lung adenocarcinoma. In nucleotides, the CDR3 is TGCGCCAGCAGCCAGTCGGCCGGGACAGGGTCCTACGAGCAGTACTTC. It translates to CASSQSAGTGSYEQYF.